The next 8 T cell receptor beta chains were all read from a single sample in a study of cytomegalovirus exposure and HLA in healthy donors. The PCR ran on 60 Vbeta and 13 Jbeta primers. The table came from immunoSEQ multiplex PCR; TCRdb's copy has only in-frame clones and leaves some out. Its table lists roughly 36,000 clones. The sequenced sample was PBMCs. These receptor sequences come from a woman in her twenties or thirties in good health and CMV-seropositive.

Remarks on this clone: The junction and the germline gene differ at one end; a read error may be behind it. The V gene is TRBV5-1, the J gene TRBJ1-2, with a weak D call TRBD1 (5 bases). This CDR3 is 15 amino acids long. From germline, CDR1 is SGHRS and CDR2 YFSETQ. CDR3 residues: CASSLAVGGRDGYNF. The CDR3 nucleotides read TGCGCCAGCAGCTTGGCTGTGGGGGGTCGGGACGGCTACAACTTC. The whole variable domain, filled in from reference TRBV5-1 and TRBJ1-2, reads KAGVTQTPRYLIKTRGQQVTLSCSPISGHRSVSWYQQTPGQGLQFLFEYFSETQRNKGNFPGRFSGRQFSNSRSEMNVSTLELGDSALYLCASSLAVGGRDGYNFGSGTRLTVV.

V gene TRBV6-1 combines with J gene TRBJ2-7; TRBD1 matches 9 bases. The CDR3 has 15 amino acids. Trimming removed 1 base from V and 4 bases from J; junction bases left unmatched: 5. The germline gives CDR1 MNHNS, CDR2 SASEGT. This CDR3 is CASSEGPGQGYEQYF. For the CDR3, the DNA is TGTGCCAGCAGTGAAGGCCCCGGACAGGGGTACGAGCAGTACTTC.

The V and J genes are TRBV27 and TRBJ1-1; TRBD1 matches at 10 bases. In germline, CDR1 is MNHEY, CDR2 SMNVEV (reference sequence). This CDR3 is built from 14 residues. Trimming cost V 6 bases and J 5 bases; bases outside gene matches: 6. DNA of the CDR3: TGTGCCAGCAGCTTCGGACAGGGGGGGACTGAAGCTTTCTTT. Protein sequence: CASSFGQGGTEAFF.

CDR3 amino acids: CASSERTLLEAFF. For the CDR3, the DNA is TGCGCCAGCAGTGAACGGACATTACTTGAAGCTTTCTTT. This chain uses TRBV10-2 with TRBJ1-1; D may be TRBD1 (5 bases). The CDR3 length is 13 residues. The V end lost 3 bases, the J end lost 7 bases, and 12 bases lay between the germline ends. The germline V gene has CDR1 WSHSY and CDR2 SAAADI.

The gene calls are TRBV5-1 and TRBJ1-6; 10 nucleotides align to TRBD1. Germline CDR1 SGHRS, CDR2 YFSETQ. J lost 9 bases, V lost 4 bases, and 4 bases had no gene match. There are 14 residues in the CDR3. Here the CDR3 reads CASSTGDRGSPLHF. CDR3 DNA sequence: TGCGCCAGCAGCACCGGGGACAGGGGTTCACCCCTCCACTTT.

The rearrangement links TRBV7-6 to TRBJ2-5, with D possibly being TRBD2 (6 bases). Trimming stripped 5 bases from V and 4 bases from J, with 11 bases between. Germline V lookup: CDR1 SGHVS, CDR2 FNYEAQ. The length of the CDR3 is 13 residues. This CDR3 is CASSPVGRETQYF. In DNA form, the CDR3 reads TGTGCCAGCAGCCCCGTCGGGAGAGAGACCCAGTACTTC.

As for this clone: This sample also contains other DNA sequences that code for the same CDR3. The CDR3 DNA sequence: TGTGCTAGCCTAGGGGGTAGCTCTGGAAACACCATATATTTT. The encoded protein is CASLGGSSGNTIYF. The genes are TRBV12-5 and TRBJ1-3; possibly TRBD1 for D (6 bases). Between the trimmed V and J ends, which lost 9 bases and 0 bases, there was a span of 12 bases. There are 14 residues in the CDR3. The germline V gene encodes CDR1 LGHNT and CDR2 FRNRAP.

CDR3 in DNA: TGTGCCAGCAGTCGACAGGGGGGCTACGAGCAGTACTTC. Translation: CASSRQGGYEQYF. The gene calls are TRBV28 and TRBJ2-7; 9 bases fit TRBD1. Trimming cost V 5 bases and J 3 bases; bases outside gene matches: 2. CDR3 length equals 13 residues. Germline-derived CDR1 and CDR2 are MDHEN and SYDVKM.